These T cell receptor beta chains were read from a single sample in a study of synovial regulatory T cells in juvenile arthritis. Method: immunoSEQ multiplex PCR; TCRdb's copy keeps in-frame clones and lacks some. This sample carries roughly 9,200 clones, with roughly 1.5% going to the ten biggest clones. Sequencing used Treg cells from blood. The source of these receptors is a donor aged 2-29 years with juvenile idiopathic arthritis. Each CDR3 is given with its conserved first and last residue. The order of the fields is V gene, J gene, clone size, CDR3 protein. Clone size appears in some rows only: once, few, many, or a class for an expanded clone.

TRBV5-1	TRBJ1-5	NA	CASSDGQGEQPQHF
TRBV5-1	TRBJ2-7	NA	CASSQGAASSYEQYF
TRBV29-1	TRBJ2-3	NA	CSVDSFGDLGTDTQYF
TRBV5-1	TRBJ1-3	NA	CASSLGYRYSGNTIYF
TRBV6-1	TRBJ1-5	NA	CARETGPYNQPQHF
TRBV5-1	TRBJ2-5	NA	CASSLTPNSPQETQYF
TRBV27	TRBJ2-7	NA	CASSLGGDYSYEQYF
TRBV27	TRBJ1-1	NA	CASSLSTRQGGGTEAFF
TRBV5-4	TRBJ2-3	NA	CASSLPTGDTQYF
TRBV5-4	TRBJ1-1	medium-sized	CASSFRQNTEAFF
TRBV18	TRBJ1-1	NA	CASSPGKNTEAFF
TRBV5-4	TRBJ2-3	NA	CASSKGTSGPSTDTQYF
TRBV6-6	TRBJ2-7	medium-sized	CASSYPHRAGEQYF
TRBV6-5	TRBJ1-1	NA	CASSPRLRGNTEAFF
TRBV7-9	TRBJ1-1	NA	CASSLGSTYTEAFF
TRBV4-3	TRBJ2-7	NA	CASSQEFSGGAYEQYF
TRBV4-3	TRBJ2-7	NA	CASSQRTPDASYEQYF
TRBV2	TRBJ2-7	NA	CASRDPSGGAYEQYF
TRBV6-5	TRBJ1-2	NA	CASSYSMTEDYGYTF
TRBV11-2	TRBJ2-3	NA	CASSFLSSMVGTDTQYF
TRBV4-3	TRBJ1-3	NA	CASSQDRGNTIYF
TRBV6-1	TRBJ1-1	NA	CASRWTGVNTEAFF
TRBV6-6	TRBJ2-1	NA	CASRLMTGGAIF
TRBV2	TRBJ2-5	NA	CASQVRTYGHQETQYF
TRBV4-2	TRBJ2-1	NA	CASSQGLAGAGEQFF